This section outlines one TCR beta chain sequence together with its context. The antigen is undetermined. This record belongs to a study of tumor-infiltrating lymphocytes in primary liver carcinoma. This CDR3 has 11 amino acids. The V end lost 9 bases, the J end lost 6 bases, and 12 bases lay between the germline ends. Germline V CDR1 and CDR2: SEHNR, FQNEAQ (reference sequence). Study results and caveats: It was in tumors, not blood, that the top-250-clone fraction was significantly higher (p = 0.039). Found in all five tumor regions were only about 7-24% of top clones.

Co-extraction of RNA and DNA was performed on about 18-30 mg of unsorted bulk tissue. Resecting the tumor surgically was how the patients' primary liver carcinoma was treated. Synthesis of TCR beta cDNA was carried out from 450 to 500 ng total RNA with a constant-region primer. Amplification in three nested multiplex PCR rounds with slightly modified ARM-PCR gave rise to TCR beta libraries. Forward primers for TRBV1-TRBV30 and a C-beta reverse primer served the first two PCR rounds, at 10 cycles each. MiXCR, applied by TCRdb to the multiplex PCR reads, yields one record per CDR3 protein. The data show approximately 76,000 distinct CDR3 sequences, about two thirds seen once.

Material for sequencing was liver tumor tissue from sampling region 4. Regarding subset: tumor region T4, right-lateral pole. This TCR derives from an older woman with primary liver carcinoma and hepatitis B virus infection. The gene calls are TRBV7-9 and TRBJ2-7; D not resolved. The CDR3 is CASSHNSEQYF. As DNA, the CDR3 is TGTGCCAGTAGCCATAACAGCGAGCAGTACTTC. Complete variable domain (other parts from reference TRBV7-9 and TRBJ2-7): DTGVSQNPRHKITKRGQNVTFRCDPISEHNRLYWYRQTLGQGPEFLTYFQNEAQLEKSRLLSDRFSAERPKGSFSTLEIQRTEQGDSAMYLCASSHNSEQYFGPGTRLTVT.